This is a list of T cell receptor beta chains from one sample in a study of response to subunit inactivated influenza vaccine. A single record per CDR3 protein comes from TCRdb applying MiXCR to the RT-PCR reads. The data contain 450,000 to 550,000 distinct CDR3 sequences, around 25% of them seen just once; the ten biggest clones take up around 1.8%. The sample was CD4+ T cells sorted from PBMCs, taken approximately 5 days after vaccination. The receptors were gathered from a man between 45 and 60 years old who received an inactivated influenza vaccine. CDR3s include the opening cysteine and the closing phenylalanine or tryptophan. The D gene is left open where the match is weak. Not all rows give a size; the values are once, few, many and, for expanded clones, a class.

d_gene	v_gene	j_gene	abundance	CDR3aa	CDR3nt
.	TRBV6-2/TRBV6-3	TRBJ2-2	few	CASSYFTGELFF	TGTGCCAGCAGTTACTTCACCGGGGAGCTGTTTTTT
TRBD2	TRBV24-1	TRBJ2-7	.	CATNSGRFKGEQYF	TGTGCCACCAATAGCGGGAGATTCAAGGGGGAGCAGTACTTC
TRBD1	TRBV5-1	TRBJ1-5	.	CASSLWTGGGQPQHF	TGCGCCAGCAGCTTGTGGACAGGGGGAGGTCAGCCCCAGCATTTT
.	TRBV20-1	TRBJ2-3	.	CSARDPFGGRIKDTQYF	TGCAGTGCTAGAGATCCGTTTGGTGGGAGGATAAAAGATACGCAGTATTTT
TRBD2	TRBV7-3	TRBJ2-1	.	CASSDRTSAVGEQFF	TGTGCCAGCAGCGACAGGACTAGCGCCGTCGGTGAGCAGTTCTTC
.	TRBV12-3/TRBV12-4	TRBJ2-5	.	CASTPGGQQETQYF	TGTGCCAGCACCCCTGGCGGACAGCAAGAGACCCAGTACTTC
.	TRBV11-2	TRBJ2-3	few	CASSLETGLRGQYF	TGTGCCAGCAGCTTAGAAACAGGGTTAAGGGGGCAGTATTTT
.	TRBV6-5	TRBJ1-1	many	CASSIPKDTEAFF	TGTGCCAGCAGTATACCTAAGGACACTGAAGCTTTCTTT
TRBD2	TRBV25-1	TRBJ2-7	.	CASGRGTSSYEQYF	TGTGCCAGCGGGCGCGGGACTAGCTCCTACGAGCAGTACTTC
.	TRBV12-3/TRBV12-4	TRBJ2-2	few	CASSFSGRSDGELFF	TGTGCCAGCAGTTTTAGTGGCAGGTCGGACGGGGAGCTGTTTTTT
.	TRBV7-3	TRBJ2-3	few	CASSPSLRADTQYF	TGTGCCAGCAGCCCCTCCCTGAGGGCAGATACGCAGTATTTT
.	TRBV12-3/TRBV12-4	TRBJ1-5	.	CASMLGNQPQHF	TGTGCCAGCATGCTCGGCAATCAGCCCCAGCATTTT
.	TRBV3-1	TRBJ1-2	.	CASSSKRHGGYTF	TGTGCCAGCAGCTCCAAGAGGCACGGGGGCTACACCTTC
.	TRBV5-6	TRBJ2-1	few	CASSFRGYNEQFF	TGTGCCAGCAGCTTCCGGGGCTACAATGAGCAGTTCTTC
.	TRBV6-1	TRBJ1-1	few	CASSDRWGTNTEAFF	TGTGCCAGCAGTGATCGGTGGGGCACGAACACTGAAGCTTTCTTT
TRBD2	TRBV9	TRBJ2-2	few	CASSAGGAKGELFF	TGTGCCAGCAGCGCCGGGGGGGCCAAAGGGGAGCTGTTTTTT
TRBD1	TRBV10-3	TRBJ2-7	few	CAISPGQGIYEQYF	TGTGCCATCAGCCCGGGACAGGGGATCTACGAGCAGTACTTC
.	TRBV7-2	TRBJ1-4	few	CASSLGGSNQKLFF	TGTGCCAGCAGCTTAGGGGGTTCAAATCAAAAACTGTTTTTT
TRBD1	TRBV6-1	TRBJ2-3	.	CAGDRGLNTDTQYF	TGTGCCGGGGACAGGGGGCTCAACACAGATACGCAGTATTTT
.	TRBV30	TRBJ1-2	few	CAWSVGYGYTF	TGTGCCTGGAGTGTGGGTTATGGCTACACCTTC
TRBD2	TRBV4-2	TRBJ2-1	.	CASSRLLAGERNEQFF	TGTGCCAGCAGCCGACTACTAGCGGGAGAAAGGAATGAGCAGTTCTTC
.	TRBV6-4	TRBJ1-5	few	CASSVGLSQNQPQHF	TGTGCCAGCAGTGTGGGTTTAAGCCAGAATCAGCCCCAGCATTTT
.	TRBV20-1	TRBJ2-7	few	CSASPVRIYEQYF	TGCAGTGCTAGTCCCGTCAGAATCTACGAGCAGTACTTC
.	TRBV20-1	TRBJ2-1	few	CSARDSLSYNEQFF	TGCAGTGCAAGGGACTCGCTTTCCTACAATGAGCAGTTCTTC
TRBD1	TRBV30	TRBJ2-5	.	CAWSLATGYQETQYF	TGTGCCTGGAGTTTAGCGACAGGGTACCAAGAGACCCAGTACTTC
TRBD1	TRBV7-2	TRBJ1-1	.	CASSSPQGWTEAFF	TGTGCCAGCAGCTCCCCACAGGGGTGGACTGAAGCTTTCTTT
TRBD2	TRBV12-3/TRBV12-4	TRBJ2-7	.	CASSPGTSGGSYEQYF	TGTGCCAGCAGCCCTGGGACTAGCGGGGGTTCCTACGAGCAGTACTTC
.	TRBV12-3/TRBV12-4	TRBJ1-2	few	CASSRTGSGYTF	TGTGCCAGCAGTCGTACAGGGTCTGGCTACACCTTC
.	TRBV7-2	TRBJ1-5	.	CASSAELNQPQHF	TGTGCCAGCAGCGCCGAACTCAATCAGCCCCAGCATTTT
TRBD2	TRBV5-6	TRBJ2-1	few	CASSASSGGADNEQFF	TGTGCCAGCAGCGCCTCTAGCGGGGGGGCCGACAATGAGCAGTTCTTC
.	TRBV18	TRBJ2-5	.	CASSPPVLETQYF	TGTGCCAGCTCACCACCGGTTTTGGAGACCCAGTACTTC
.	TRBV12-3/TRBV12-4	TRBJ1-5	few	CASSITGTTSNQPQHF	TGTGCCAGCAGTATAACCGGGACCACTAGCAATCAGCCCCAGCATTTT
.	TRBV4-2	TRBJ2-1	.	CASSQARADDEQFF	TGTGCCAGCAGCCAAGCAAGGGCAGACGATGAGCAGTTCTTC
TRBD1	TRBV12-3/TRBV12-4	TRBJ2-2	.	CASRRQGDTGELFF	TGTGCCAGCAGGAGACAGGGGGACACCGGGGAGCTGTTTTTT
.	TRBV7-9	TRBJ2-1	few	CASSLALEQFF	TGTGCCAGCAGCTTAGCTCTTGAGCAGTTCTTC
TRBD2	TRBV20-1	TRBJ2-3	.	CSAPGLGHTDTQYF	TGCAGTGCTCCCGGACTAGGCCACACAGATACGCAGTATTTT
.	TRBV11-2	TRBJ2-1	many	CASSLRNSEDEQFF	TGTGCCAGCAGCTTACGTAATAGCGAGGATGAGCAGTTCTTC
.	TRBV4-2	TRBJ1-2	.	CASSQAPRDTLGYGYTF	TGTGCCAGCAGCCAGGCCCCCCGGGACACCTTAGGCTATGGCTACACCTTC